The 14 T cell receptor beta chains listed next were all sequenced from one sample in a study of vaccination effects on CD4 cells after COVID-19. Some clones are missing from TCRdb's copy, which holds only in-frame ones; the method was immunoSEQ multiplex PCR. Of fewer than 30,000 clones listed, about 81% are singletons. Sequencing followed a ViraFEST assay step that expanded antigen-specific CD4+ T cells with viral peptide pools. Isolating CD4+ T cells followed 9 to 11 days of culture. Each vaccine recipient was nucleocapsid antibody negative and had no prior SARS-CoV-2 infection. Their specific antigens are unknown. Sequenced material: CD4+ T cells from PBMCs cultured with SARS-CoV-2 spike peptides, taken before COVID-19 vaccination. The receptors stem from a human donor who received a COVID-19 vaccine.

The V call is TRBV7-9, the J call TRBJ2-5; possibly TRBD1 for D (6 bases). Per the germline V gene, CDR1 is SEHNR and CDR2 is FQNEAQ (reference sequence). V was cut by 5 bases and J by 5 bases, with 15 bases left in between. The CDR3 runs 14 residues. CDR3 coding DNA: TGTGCCAGCAGCCCAAGACAGGTTTGGGAGACCCAGTACTTC. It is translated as CASSPRQVWETQYF.

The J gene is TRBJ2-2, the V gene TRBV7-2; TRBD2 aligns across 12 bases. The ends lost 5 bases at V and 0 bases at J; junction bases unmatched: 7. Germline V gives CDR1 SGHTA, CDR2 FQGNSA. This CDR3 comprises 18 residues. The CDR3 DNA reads TGTGCCAGCAGCAGGCTAGCGGGGGGGCAGACGAACACCGGGGAGCTGTTTTTT. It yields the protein CASSRLAGGQTNTGELFF.

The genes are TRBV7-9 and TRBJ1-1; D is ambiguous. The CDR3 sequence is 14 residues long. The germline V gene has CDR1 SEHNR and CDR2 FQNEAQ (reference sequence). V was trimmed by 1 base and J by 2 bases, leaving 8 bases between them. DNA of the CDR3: TGTGCCAGCAGCTTAGGTCCGGGTAACACTGAAGCTTTCTTT. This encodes CASSLGPGNTEAFF.

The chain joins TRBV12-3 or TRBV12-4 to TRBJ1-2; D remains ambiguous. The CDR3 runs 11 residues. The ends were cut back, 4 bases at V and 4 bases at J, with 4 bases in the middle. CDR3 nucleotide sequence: TGTGCCAGCAGTTCCCCCTATGGCTACACCTTC. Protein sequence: CASSSPYGYTF.

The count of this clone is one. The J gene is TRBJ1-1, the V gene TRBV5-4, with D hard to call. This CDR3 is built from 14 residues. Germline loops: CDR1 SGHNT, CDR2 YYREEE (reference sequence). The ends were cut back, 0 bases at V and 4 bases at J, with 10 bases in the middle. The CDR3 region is CASSLGWIGTEAFF. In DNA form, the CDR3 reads TGTGCCAGCAGCTTGGGCTGGATCGGCACTGAAGCTTTCTTT.

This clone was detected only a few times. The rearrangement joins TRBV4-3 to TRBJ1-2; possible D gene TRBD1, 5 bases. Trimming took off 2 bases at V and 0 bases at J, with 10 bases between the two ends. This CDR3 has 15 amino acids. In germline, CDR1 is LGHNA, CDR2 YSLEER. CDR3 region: CASSQYQGTNYGYTF. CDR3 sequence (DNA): TGCGCCAGCAGCCAATATCAGGGTACTAACTATGGCTACACCTTC.

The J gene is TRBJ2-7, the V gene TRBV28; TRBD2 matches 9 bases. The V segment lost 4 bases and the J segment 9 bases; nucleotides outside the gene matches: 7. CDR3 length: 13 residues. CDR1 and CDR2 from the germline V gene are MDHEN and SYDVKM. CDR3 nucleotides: TGTGCCAGCAGTTATCCTAGCGGGAAAGGGCAGTACTTC. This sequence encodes CASSYPSGKGQYF.

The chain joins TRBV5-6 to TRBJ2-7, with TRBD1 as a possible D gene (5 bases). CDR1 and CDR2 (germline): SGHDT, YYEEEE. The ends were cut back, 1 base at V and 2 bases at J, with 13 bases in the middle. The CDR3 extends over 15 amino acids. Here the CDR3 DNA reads TGTGCCAGCAGCTTGTGGGCAGGGTTAACCTACGAGCAGTACTTC. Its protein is CASSLWAGLTYEQYF.

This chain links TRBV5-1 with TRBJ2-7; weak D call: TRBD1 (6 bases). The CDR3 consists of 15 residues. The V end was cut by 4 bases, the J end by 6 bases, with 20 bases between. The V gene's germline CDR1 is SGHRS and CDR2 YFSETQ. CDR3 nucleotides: TGCGCCAGCAGCCCGACCGGACAGCGCGAGGCCGAGCAGTACTTC. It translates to CASSPTGQREAEQYF.

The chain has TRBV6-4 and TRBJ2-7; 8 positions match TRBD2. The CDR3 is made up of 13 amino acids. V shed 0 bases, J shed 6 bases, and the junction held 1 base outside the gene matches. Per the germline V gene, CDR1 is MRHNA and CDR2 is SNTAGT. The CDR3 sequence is CASSDSGTSEQYF. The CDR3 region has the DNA TGTGCCAGCAGTGACTCCGGGACTAGCGAGCAGTACTTC.

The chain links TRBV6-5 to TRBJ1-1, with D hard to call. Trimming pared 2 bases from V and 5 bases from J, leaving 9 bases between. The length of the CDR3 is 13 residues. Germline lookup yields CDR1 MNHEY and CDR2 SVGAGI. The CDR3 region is CASSYGHRTEAFF. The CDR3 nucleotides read TGTGCCAGCAGTTACGGGCATCGAACTGAAGCTTTCTTT.

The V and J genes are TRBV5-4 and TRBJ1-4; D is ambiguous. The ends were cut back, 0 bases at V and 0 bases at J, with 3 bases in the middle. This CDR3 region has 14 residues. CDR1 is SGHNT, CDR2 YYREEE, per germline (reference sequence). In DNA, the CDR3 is TGTGCCAGCAGCTTGGCAGCAACTAATGAAAAACTGTTTTTT. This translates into CASSLAATNEKLFF.

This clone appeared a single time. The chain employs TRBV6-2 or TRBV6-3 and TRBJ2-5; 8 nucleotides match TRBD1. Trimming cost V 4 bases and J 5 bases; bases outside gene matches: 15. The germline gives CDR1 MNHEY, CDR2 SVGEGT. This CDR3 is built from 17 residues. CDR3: CASSSNLTGAKRETQYF. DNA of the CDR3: TGTGCCAGCAGTTCCAACCTGACAGGGGCTAAGAGGGAGACCCAGTACTTC.

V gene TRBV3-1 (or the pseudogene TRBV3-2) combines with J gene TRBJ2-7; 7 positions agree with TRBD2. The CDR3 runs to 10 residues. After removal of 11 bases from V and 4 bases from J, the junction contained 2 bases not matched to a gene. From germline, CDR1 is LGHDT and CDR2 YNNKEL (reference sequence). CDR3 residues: CAAGDYEQYF. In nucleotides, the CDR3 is TGTGCCGCGGGAGATTACGAGCAGTACTTC.